This TCR beta chain was sequenced in a study of EBV T-cell therapy then PD-1 blockade in nasopharyngeal carcinoma. Assay used: immunoSEQ multiplex PCR; TCRdb lists only in-frame clones, some missing. This sample has under 30,000 clones; approximately 87% occur once, and the top ten carry around 29%. Note on this clone: Its specificity is unknown.

Treatment defined: AdE1-LMPpoly-expanded autologous EBV-specific T-cell therapy followed by anti-PD-1 nivolumab. The clonotype comes from a man aged 35 to 55 with nasopharyngeal carcinoma. Sequenced material: CD8+ T cells from blood, taken at roughly day 60 from a patient whose treatment included autologous EBV-specific T cells and nivolumab.

CDR3 nucleotide sequence: TGTGCCAGCAGCTTGACGGCGGGCGGACCATGGGAGCAGTTCTTC. Translated: CASSLTAGGPWEQFF. The V call is TRBV7-9, the J call TRBJ2-1; maybe TRBD2 (5 bases). CDR3 length: 15 residues. Trimming took 3 bases from V and 10 from J, leaving 19 bases between them. CDR1 SEHNR and CDR2 FQNEAQ come from the germline V gene (reference sequence).